These 11 T cell receptor beta chains share one sample of origin, sequenced in a study of blood T cell repertoires in COVID-19. Clones were sequenced by immunoSEQ multiplex PCR, and TCRdb holds only the in-frame ones, with some missing. The table lists about 140,000 clones, about 80% of them singletons, with less than 4.5% in the top ten. The sequenced material came from peripheral blood. Receptor source: a man aged 55-75 years with acute or convalescent COVID-19.

The chain links TRBV6-5 to TRBJ2-7; D might be TRBD2 (6 bases). Germline lookup yields CDR1 MNHEY and CDR2 SVGAGI. The V end lost 0 bases, the J end lost 6 bases, and 9 bases lay between the germline ends. The CDR3 loop spans 13 amino acids. For the CDR3, the DNA is TGTGCCAGCAGTTACTCAGGCGGGGCCGAGCAGTACTTC. The encoded protein is CASSYSGGAEQYF.

V and J are TRBV3-1 (or the pseudogene TRBV3-2) and TRBJ2-7; 11 nucleotides line up with TRBD1. CDR3 length equals 13 residues. Germline V gene sequence: CDR1 LGHDT, CDR2 YNNKEL (reference sequence). V lost 4 bases, J lost 7 bases, and 3 bases stayed unmatched. DNA of the CDR3: TGTGCCAGCAGCCGGGACAGGGGGTGGGAGCAGTACTTC. Protein: CASSRDRGWEQYF.

The chain combines TRBV11-2 with TRBJ2-1; 10 bases fit TRBD2. With V trimmed by 2 bases and J by 6 bases, 10 bases remained unmatched. Germline loops: CDR1 SGHAT, CDR2 FQNNGV. CDR3 length equals 17 residues. CDR3 coding DNA: TGTGCCAGCAGCTTATCTAGCGGGAGAGTCCTATTCAATGAGCAGTTCTTC. Amino acids: CASSLSSGRVLFNEQFF.

This chain joins TRBV24-1 and TRBJ2-2, with TRBD2 matching 9 bases. The germline gives CDR1 KGHDR, CDR2 SFDVKD. There are 19 residues in the CDR3. V lost 1 base, J lost 3 bases, and 11 bases stayed unmatched. CDR3 sequence (DNA): TGTGCCACCAGTGATTTAGGGCTAGCGGGAAAACCTGACACCGGGGAGCTGTTTTTT. Translating gives CATSDLGLAGKPDTGELFF.

The J gene is TRBJ2-7, the V gene TRBV6-1; no firm D call. There are 14 residues in the CDR3. Germline CDR1 is MNHNS and CDR2 is SASEGT. The ends were cut back, 3 bases at V and 2 bases at J, with 11 bases in the middle. CDR3 residues: CASSEPLIPYEQYF. CDR3 sequence (DNA): TGTGCCAGCAGTGAGCCTCTAATCCCCTACGAGCAGTACTTC.

In its sample, this clone was seen a few times. The CDR3 DNA follows: TGTGCCAGCAGTTTAGACTCGGAGACCCAGTACTTC. Its translation: CASSLDSETQYF. The V call is TRBV28, the J call TRBJ2-5; no reliable D call. CDR1 is MDHEN and CDR2 is SYDVKM in the germline V gene. V was pared by 2 bases and J by 5 bases, with 6 bases between. The CDR3 extends over 12 amino acids.

The rearrangement joins TRBV7-9 to TRBJ2-2, with TRBD2 matching over 10 bases. V lost 5 bases to trimming and J lost 7 bases; unmatched junction nucleotides: 7. From germline, CDR1 is SEHNR and CDR2 FQNEAQ (reference sequence). This CDR3 is built from 15 residues. The CDR3 loop reads CASSNLAGAGGELFF. In nucleotides, the CDR3 is TGTGCCAGCAGCAACCTAGCGGGAGCGGGCGGGGAGCTGTTTTTT.

This rearrangement joins TRBV18 to TRBJ1-1, with TRBD1 as a possible D gene (6 bases). Germline CDR1 KGHSH, CDR2 LQKENI. The CDR3 length is 14 residues. Trimming left V 1 base short and J 4 bases short, with 10 bases between. CDR3 nucleotides: TGTGCCAGCTCACCACAAGGGGGGGCCACTGAAGCTTTCTTT. Translating it yields CASSPQGGATEAFF.

V usage is TRBV29-1 and J usage is TRBJ2-5; D call uncertain. The germline V gene has CDR1 SQVTM and CDR2 ANQGSEA. CDR3 size: 12 residues. The V end was cut by 3 bases, the J end by 1 base, with 6 bases between. CDR3 sequence reads: CSVDPGQETQYF. The CDR3 DNA reads TGCAGCGTTGACCCGGGCCAAGAGACCCAGTACTTC.

The V call is TRBV9, the J call TRBJ2-7; 11 bases are a match to TRBD1. J lost 7 bases, V lost 4 bases, and 10 bases had no gene match. Germline lookup yields CDR1 SGDLS and CDR2 YYNGEE. The CDR3 is made up of 15 amino acids. CDR3 nucleotide sequence: TGTGCCAGCAGCCCCGGACAGGGGGCGGGAGGGGAGCAGTACTTC. Protein: CASSPGQGAGGEQYF.

The gene calls are TRBV19 and TRBJ1-5, with 11 positions matching TRBD1. Germline V gives CDR1 LNHDA, CDR2 SQIVND (reference sequence). This CDR3 spans 13 amino acids. Trimming took 10 bases from V and 4 from J; bases not matched to a gene: 3. The chain's CDR3 is CATRDRGNQPQHF. CDR3 bases: TGTGCCACCCGGGACAGGGGGAATCAGCCCCAGCATTTT.